This T cell receptor beta chain was retrieved from a study of T cell repertoires in cytomegalovirus infection. Study-level information: CMV epitopes used comprised recently identified HLA-C-restricted ones and well-studied HLA-B-restricted ones. Both CMV infection and a matching HLA type were indicated by public TCR beta signatures.

Study results and limitations: Accumulated public TCR beta family frequency recognized individuals carrying CMV together with the relevant HLA. Dominating the ex vivo response were HLA-C-restricted CMV-specific TCR beta clonotypes.

On this clonotype itself: The antigen remains undetermined.

TCRdb passed the reads through MiXCR, listing each CDR3 protein once. This table has around 78,000 distinct CDR3 sequences, around 42% appearing once. V was cut by 7 bases and J by 5 bases, with 19 bases left in between. The CDR3 has 15 residues. Per germline, CDR1 MNHNY and CDR2 SVGAGI (reference sequence). The starting material was CD8+ T cells from cultured PBMCs, obtained from culture after CMV antigen stimulation. The chain recombines TRBV6-6 with TRBJ2-3; tentative D call: TRBD2 (5 bases). This clonotype originated in a human donor in good health (CMV status not recorded). Some clones in this sample may be carry-over from other donors' samples. The CDR3: CASTRGPTGVDTQYF. DNA for the CDR3: TGTGCCAGCACCCGGGGTCCTACCGGGGTAGATACGCAGTATTTT.